This T cell receptor beta chain was observed in a study of T cell repertoires in cytomegalovirus infection. Whole-study results and caveats: The response measured ex vivo was dominated by TCR beta clonotypes (HLA-C-restricted and CMV-specific).

Notes on this clonotype: The antigen is unknown.

TCRdb called the reads again in MiXCR, with one record for every CDR3 protein. This table has some 900,000 distinct CDR3 sequences, about 30% appearing once. The CDR3 has 11 amino acids. Between the trimmed V and J ends, which lost 5 bases and 7 bases, there was a span of 6 bases. Germline CDR1 reads ENHRY; CDR2 reads SYGVKD. The source of this sequence is a human donor in good health (CMV status not recorded). Some clones in this sample may be carry-over from other donors' samples. The material sequenced was cultured CD8+ T cells from PBMCs, taken from culture after CMV antigen stimulation. The J gene is TRBJ2-1, the V gene TRBV10-3; D might be TRBD1 (5 bases). CDR3 protein: CAISSGNEQFF. In DNA, the CDR3 is TGTGCCATCAGTTCAGGGAATGAGCAGTTCTTC.